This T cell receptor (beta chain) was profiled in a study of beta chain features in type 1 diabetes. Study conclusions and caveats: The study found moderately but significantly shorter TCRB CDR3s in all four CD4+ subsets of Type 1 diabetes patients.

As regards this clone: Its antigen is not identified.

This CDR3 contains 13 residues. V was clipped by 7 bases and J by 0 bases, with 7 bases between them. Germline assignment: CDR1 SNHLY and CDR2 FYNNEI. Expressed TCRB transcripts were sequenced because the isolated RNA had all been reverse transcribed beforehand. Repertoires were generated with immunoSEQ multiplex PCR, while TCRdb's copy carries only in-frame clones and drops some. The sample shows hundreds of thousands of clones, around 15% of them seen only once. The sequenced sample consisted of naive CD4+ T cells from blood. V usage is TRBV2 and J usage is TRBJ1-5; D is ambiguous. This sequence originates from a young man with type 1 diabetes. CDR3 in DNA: TGTGCCAGCAAGAGAGATAGCAATCAGCCCCAGCATTTT. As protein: CASKRDSNQPQHF.